This TCR beta chain was sequenced in a study of shared clonotypes between healthy human individuals. Study-wide background: Participating donors consisted of two women and a few men aged 18 to 49.

Regarding the study as a whole: Sampling involved blood alone; tissue repertoires likely differ.

The input for sorted-subset replicate PCRs was about 200 ng DNA, tens of thousands of T cell genomes. Sequencing was performed with immunoSEQ multiplex PCR; in TCRdb, only in-frame clones are kept and a portion is missing. The sample includes over 850,000 clones, about four fifths of them seen just once. CDR3 length equals 15 residues. Germline V lookup: CDR1 SGHAT, CDR2 FQNNGV. Trimming shortened V by 4 bases and J by 2 bases, and 13 bases separated the two germline ends. A word on this clone: Its target is unknown.

The sample consisted of memory CD4+ T cells from PBMCs. Regarding subset: CD45RA-negative fraction. V is TRBV11-2 and J is TRBJ2-3; TRBD1 is a possible D gene (6 bases). This TCR was recovered from a man younger than 30 in good health. Some clones in this sample may be carry-over from other donors' samples. The CDR3 sequence is CASSSTTGFTDTQYF. CDR3 DNA sequence: TGTGCCAGCAGCTCGACTACAGGGTTCACAGATACGCAGTATTTT.